Listed below are T cell receptor beta chains from one sample, sequenced in a study of T cells in Graves' hyperthyroidism and ophthalmopathy. Via MiXCR, TCRdb re-called the multiplex PCR reads, giving one row per CDR3 protein. In the table there are 550,000 to 650,000 distinct CDR3 sequences, 14% of which are singletons. The sequencing input was blood. The receptors derive from a young woman with Graves' hyperthyroidism that later progressed to Graves' ophthalmopathy. The CDR3 runs from the conserved cysteine through the conserved F or W. Fields, in order: V gene, J gene, CDR3 protein.

v_gene: TRBV28; j_gene: TRBJ2-7; CDR3aa: CASRGAGTGVHEQYF
v_gene: TRBV18; j_gene: TRBJ1-4; CDR3aa: CASSPGPTNEKLFF
v_gene: TRBV7-9; j_gene: TRBJ1-6; CDR3aa: CASSLRENSPLHF
v_gene: TRBV6-2/TRBV6-3; j_gene: TRBJ2-5; CDR3aa: CASSYSISGRADQETQYF
v_gene: TRBV5-4; j_gene: TRBJ2-7; CDR3aa: CASSPGGQHYEQYF
v_gene: TRBV29-1; j_gene: TRBJ2-7; CDR3aa: CSVGRGGEQYF
v_gene: TRBV4-1; j_gene: TRBJ2-1; CDR3aa: CASSQGDGRPYNEQFF
v_gene: TRBV7-2; j_gene: TRBJ2-7; CDR3aa: CASSLLGGLPGYEQYF
v_gene: TRBV5-5; j_gene: TRBJ2-3; CDR3aa: CASSWTGGASDTQYF
v_gene: TRBV12-3/TRBV12-4; j_gene: TRBJ1-5; CDR3aa: CASSFTQGFNQPQHF
v_gene: TRBV12-3/TRBV12-4; j_gene: TRBJ1-6; CDR3aa: CASSFEQGGSPLHF
v_gene: TRBV11-1; j_gene: TRBJ2-7; CDR3aa: CASYDGDSGVLSYEQYF
v_gene: TRBV19; j_gene: TRBJ2-7; CDR3aa: CASSGDLFYEQYF
v_gene: TRBV4-1; j_gene: TRBJ2-5; CDR3aa: CASSQEALAGVETQYF
v_gene: TRBV6-2/TRBV6-3; j_gene: TRBJ2-7; CDR3aa: CASREGLAAYEQYF
v_gene: TRBV28; j_gene: TRBJ2-1; CDR3aa: CASSLTGTYNEQFF
v_gene: TRBV5-6; j_gene: TRBJ1-5; CDR3aa: CASSFSVEEQPQHF
v_gene: TRBV6-5; j_gene: TRBJ2-7; CDR3aa: CASSYERGSGYERYF
v_gene: TRBV12-3/TRBV12-4; j_gene: TRBJ2-2; CDR3aa: CASTPWGRAGELFF
v_gene: TRBV12-3/TRBV12-4; j_gene: TRBJ2-1; CDR3aa: CASSASGGADNEQFF
v_gene: TRBV20-1; j_gene: TRBJ1-6; CDR3aa: CSALGEGTHSPLHF
v_gene: TRBV11-3; j_gene: TRBJ2-5; CDR3aa: CASSLGRQGASWETQYF
v_gene: TRBV19; j_gene: TRBJ2-1; CDR3aa: CASSIQVNNEQFF
v_gene: TRBV7-3; j_gene: TRBJ2-1; CDR3aa: CASSLINDEQFF
v_gene: TRBV24-1; j_gene: TRBJ1-5; CDR3aa: CATAGDSNQPQHF
v_gene: TRBV20-1; j_gene: TRBJ2-7; CDR3aa: CSARWPAATYEQYF
v_gene: TRBV27; j_gene: TRBJ1-2; CDR3aa: CASSFSGTGGGYGYTF
v_gene: TRBV9; j_gene: TRBJ2-7; CDR3aa: CASSQDLGLGEQYF
v_gene: TRBV5-6; j_gene: TRBJ2-5; CDR3aa: CASSVTGEETQYF
v_gene: TRBV28; j_gene: TRBJ2-7; CDR3aa: CASSLSTEYEQYF
v_gene: TRBV4-1; j_gene: TRBJ1-5; CDR3aa: CASSQFVAASNQPQHF
v_gene: TRBV11-2; j_gene: TRBJ2-1; CDR3aa: CASSLEGGGRHEQFF
v_gene: TRBV25-1; j_gene: TRBJ2-1; CDR3aa: CASYSTRQGNEQFF
v_gene: TRBV4-2; j_gene: TRBJ1-1; CDR3aa: CASSQAGNTEACF
v_gene: TRBV29-1; j_gene: TRBJ1-1; CDR3aa: CSVLVTAGTEAFF